This T cell receptor beta chain is drawn from a study of CXCR3-negative and CXCR3-positive naive CD8 T cells. Study findings and constraints: The study found more hydrophobic TRB CDR3s in CXCR3-positive naive cells than in CXCR3-negative naive cells.

Worth noting for this clonotype: The antigen remains undetermined.

Each TRB cDNA library was prepared by 5' RACE (with UMI labels). After re-calling the 5' RACE reads, TCRdb lists one entry per CDR3 protein, DNA absent. In all, the sample yields roughly 80,000 distinct CDR3 sequences. In germline, CDR1 is SGHKS, CDR2 YYEKEE (reference sequence). The CDR3 totals 13 residues. The clonotype comes from a human donor in good health. Some clones in this sample may be carry-over from other donors' samples. The V and J genes are TRBV5-5 and TRBJ2-5; the D call of TRBD1 rests on TCRdb alone, since no DNA is present to check it. The specimen was naive CXCR3+ CD8+ T cells from blood. The sample's subset: CD45RO-CCR7+CD27+CD95- naive CD8+ T cells expressing CXCR3 (TNR3+). The CDR3 region is CASRLQGGETQYF.